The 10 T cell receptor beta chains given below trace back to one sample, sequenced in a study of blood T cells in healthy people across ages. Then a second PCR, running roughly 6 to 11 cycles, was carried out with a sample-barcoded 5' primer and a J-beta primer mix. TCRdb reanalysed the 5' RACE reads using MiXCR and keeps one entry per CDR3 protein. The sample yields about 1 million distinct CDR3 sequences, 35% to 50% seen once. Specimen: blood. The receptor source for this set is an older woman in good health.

This CDR3 is CASKETTGEQYF. The CDR3 coding sequence is TGCGCCAGCAAGGAGACGACGGGCGAGCAGTACTTC. This chain joins TRBV10-2 and TRBJ2-7; D remains unclear. The CDR3 loop spans 12 amino acids. The V end lost 7 bases, the J end lost 6 bases, and 13 bases lay between the germline ends. Per germline, CDR1 WSHSY and CDR2 SAAADI.

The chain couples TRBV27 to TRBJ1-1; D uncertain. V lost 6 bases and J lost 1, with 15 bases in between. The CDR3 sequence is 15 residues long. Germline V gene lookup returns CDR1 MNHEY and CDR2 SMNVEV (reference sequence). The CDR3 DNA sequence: TGTGCCAGCAGACCTTCCGGACGGACGAACACTGAAGCTTTCTTT. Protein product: CASRPSGRTNTEAFF.

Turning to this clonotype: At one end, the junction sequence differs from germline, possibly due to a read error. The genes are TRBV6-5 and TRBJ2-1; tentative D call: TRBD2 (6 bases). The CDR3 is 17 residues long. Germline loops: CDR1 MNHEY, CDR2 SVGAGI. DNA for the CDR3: TGTGCCTGCAGTTACGCGGGACTGGGGGGTAGCACTAATGAGCAGTTCTTC. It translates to CACSYAGLGGSTNEQFF.

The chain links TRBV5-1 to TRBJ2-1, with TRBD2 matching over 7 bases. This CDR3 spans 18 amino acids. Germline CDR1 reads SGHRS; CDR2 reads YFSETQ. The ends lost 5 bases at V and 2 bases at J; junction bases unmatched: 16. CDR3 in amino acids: CASRGTGGPTPTYNEQFF. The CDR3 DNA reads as TGCGCCAGCAGAGGCACGGGAGGCCCCACTCCCACCTACAATGAGCAGTTCTTC.

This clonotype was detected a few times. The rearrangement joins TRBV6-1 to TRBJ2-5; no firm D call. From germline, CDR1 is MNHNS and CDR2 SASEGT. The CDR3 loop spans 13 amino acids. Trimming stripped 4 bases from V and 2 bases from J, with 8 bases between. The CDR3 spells CASSGSDQETQYF. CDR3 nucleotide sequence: TGTGCCAGCAGTGGGTCGGATCAAGAGACCCAGTACTTC.

Here the CDR3 DNA reads TGTGCCAGCAGCCCGCAAGTCGGGTCTAGGGACAATGAGCAGTTCTTC. It translates to CASSPQVGSRDNEQFF. The chain links TRBV13 to TRBJ2-1; unclear D gene. This CDR3 has 16 amino acids. The V end was cut by 5 bases, the J end by 5 bases, with 19 bases between. Germline CDR1 PRHDT, CDR2 FYEKMQ (reference sequence).

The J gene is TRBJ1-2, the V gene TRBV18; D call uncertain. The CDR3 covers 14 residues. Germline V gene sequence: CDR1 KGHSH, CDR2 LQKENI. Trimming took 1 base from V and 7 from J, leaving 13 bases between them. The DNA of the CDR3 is TGTGCCAGCTCACCACGTGGAGAAAACCCTGGCTACACCTTC. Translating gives CASSPRGENPGYTF.

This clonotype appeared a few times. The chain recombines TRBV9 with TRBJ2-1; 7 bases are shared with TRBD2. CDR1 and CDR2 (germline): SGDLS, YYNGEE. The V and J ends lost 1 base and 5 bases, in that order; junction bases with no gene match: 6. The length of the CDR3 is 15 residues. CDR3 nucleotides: TGTGCCAGCAGCGTAAGAGGCGGGGGAAACAATGAGCAGTTCTTC. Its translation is CASSVRGGGNNEQFF. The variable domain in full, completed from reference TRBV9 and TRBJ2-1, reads DSGVTQTPKHLITATGQRVTLRCSPRSGDLSVYWYQQSLDQGLQFLIQYYNGEERAKGNILERFSAQQFPDLHSELNLSSLELGDSALYFCASSVRGGGNNEQFFGPGTRLTVL.

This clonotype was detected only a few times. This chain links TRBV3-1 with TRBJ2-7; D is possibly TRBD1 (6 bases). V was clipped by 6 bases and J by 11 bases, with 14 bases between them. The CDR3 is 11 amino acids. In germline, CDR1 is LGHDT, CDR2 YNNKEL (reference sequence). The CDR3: CASSPGQRKYF. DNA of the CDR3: TGTGCCAGCAGTCCTGGACAGAGGAAGTACTTC.

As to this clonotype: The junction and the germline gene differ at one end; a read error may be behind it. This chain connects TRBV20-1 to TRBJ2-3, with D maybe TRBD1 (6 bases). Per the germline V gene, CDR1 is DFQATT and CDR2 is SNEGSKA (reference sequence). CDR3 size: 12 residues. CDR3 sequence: CSAHRRTVTQYF. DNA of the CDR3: TGCAGTGCCCATCGTAGGACAGTTACGCAGTATTTT.